This T cell receptor beta chain was profiled in a study of cytomegalovirus exposure and HLA in healthy donors. The study ran its PCR with 60 Vbeta and 13 Jbeta primers. Clones were sequenced by immunoSEQ multiplex PCR, and TCRdb holds only the in-frame ones, with some missing. This table holds around 90,000 clones, 86% found once. The V and J ends lost 3 bases and 3 bases, in that order; junction bases with no gene match: 8. The CDR3 is 16 amino acids. The germline V gene encodes CDR1 MGHRA and CDR2 YSYEKL. The chain links TRBV4-1 to TRBJ1-3; 7 bases align to TRBD1. The sequenced sample consisted of PBMCs. The sequence came from a man younger than 40 in good health and CMV-seropositive. Here the CDR3 DNA reads TGCGCCAGCAGCCAGGCGCAGGGGGGTTTTGGAAACACCATATATTTT. It is translated as CASSQAQGGFGNTIYF.